The present T cell receptor (beta chain) was sequenced within a study of T cell changes during pregnancy in multiple sclerosis. Generated by immunoSEQ multiplex PCR, the TCRdb table keeps only in-frame clones and is missing some. The data hold about 67,000 clones, with 91% observed a single time. The clonotype comes from a female donor with multiple sclerosis, enrolled in a pregnancy study. Sequencing was performed on peripheral blood, taken in the first trimester of pregnancy.

The CDR3 DNA sequence: TGTGCCATCAGCGGGACAGATTTCACTGAAGCTTTCTTT. Translating gives CAISGTDFTEAFF. The rearrangement links TRBV10-3 to TRBJ1-1; TRBD1 matches 7 bases. CDR1 and CDR2 (germline): ENHRY, SYGVKD. V trimming: 6 bases; J trimming: 4 bases; junction bases outside the gene matches: 5. The CDR3 consists of 13 residues.